This T cell receptor beta chain was recovered during a study of tumor-infiltrating lymphocytes in primary liver carcinoma. Study details: Sample counts of productive TCRbeta reads spanned roughly 3.5 to 7.5 million; these counts were similar across tissue types. General study results and limits: Tumors reached a significantly greater top-250-clone fraction than blood did (p = 0.039). Lesser overlap characterized tumor-adjacent and tumor-blood pairs relative to tumor region pairs.

Researchers generated TCR beta cDNA from about 0.5 ug of total RNA, relying on a constant-region primer. For TCR beta, libraries were produced by three nested multiplex PCR rounds using slightly modified ARM-PCR. TRBV1-TRBV30 forward primers paired with a C-beta reverse primer were used in the first two PCR rounds, which ran approximately 11 cycles each. TCRdb re-analysed the multiplex PCR reads in MiXCR, keeping a single row per CDR3 protein. The sample holds about 120,000 distinct CDR3 sequences; approximately 71% are singletons and the top ten take more than 7%. Each 20-30 mg portion of unsorted bulk tissue served as the source for co-extraction of RNA and DNA. Surgical resection was the treatment these patients received for primary liver carcinoma. The germline V and J ends were trimmed by 5 bases and 7 bases, with 11 bases remaining between them. This CDR3 is 13 amino acids long. Germline CDR1 and CDR2: SGHAT and FQNNGV.

This clonotype was counted ten times or more. Its antigen is as yet unknown. This may arise from a read error, as a much more abundant clone is one base away. The source material was tumor-adjacent normal liver tissue. The clonotype was recovered from a woman aged 55 to 70 with primary liver carcinoma and hepatitis B virus infection. The V and J genes are TRBV11-2 and TRBJ1-4; D is uncertain. DNA of the CDR3: TGTGCCAGCAGCGGGTGGCTGGGTGAAAAACTGTTTTTT. Amino acid sequence: CASSGWLGEKLFF. Filled out from reference TRBV11-2 and TRBJ1-4, the complete variable domain reads EAGVAQSPRYKIIEKRQSVAFWCNPISGHATLYWYQQILGQGPKLLIQFQNNGVVDDSQLPKDRFSAERLKGVDSTLKIQPAKLEDSAVYLCASSGWLGEKLFFGSGTQLSVL.